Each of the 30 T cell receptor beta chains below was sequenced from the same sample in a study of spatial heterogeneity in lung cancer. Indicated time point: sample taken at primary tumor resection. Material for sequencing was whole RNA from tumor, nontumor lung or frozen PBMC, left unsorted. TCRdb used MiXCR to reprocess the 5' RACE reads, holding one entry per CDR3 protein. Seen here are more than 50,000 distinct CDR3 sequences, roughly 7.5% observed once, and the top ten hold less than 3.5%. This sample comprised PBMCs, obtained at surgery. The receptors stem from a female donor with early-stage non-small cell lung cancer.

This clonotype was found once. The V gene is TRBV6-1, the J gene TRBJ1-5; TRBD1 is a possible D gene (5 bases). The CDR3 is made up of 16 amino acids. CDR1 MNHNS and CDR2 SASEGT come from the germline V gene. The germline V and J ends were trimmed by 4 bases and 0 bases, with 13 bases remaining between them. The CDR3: CASSALTAYSNQPQHF. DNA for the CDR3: TGTGCCAGCAGTGCCCTGACAGCTTATAGCAATCAGCCCCAGCATTTT.

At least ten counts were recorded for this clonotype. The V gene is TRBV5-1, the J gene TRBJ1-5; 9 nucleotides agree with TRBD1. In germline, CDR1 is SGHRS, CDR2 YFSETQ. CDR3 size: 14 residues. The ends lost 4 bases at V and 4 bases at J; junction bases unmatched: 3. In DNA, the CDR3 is TGCGCCAGCAGCCAGGGACAGGGAAATCAGCCCCAGCATTTT. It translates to CASSQGQGNQPQHF.

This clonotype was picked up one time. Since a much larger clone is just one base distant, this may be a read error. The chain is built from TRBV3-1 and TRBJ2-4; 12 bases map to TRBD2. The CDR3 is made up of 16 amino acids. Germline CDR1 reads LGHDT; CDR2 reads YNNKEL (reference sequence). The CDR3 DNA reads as TGTGCCAGCAGCCAAGGGACTAGCGGGGAATGGGACATTCGGTACTTC. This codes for CASSQGTSGEWDIRYF.

As DNA, the CDR3 is TGTGCCAGCAGCTCTAGCGGCGTGGTCGAGCAGTACTTC. This encodes CASSSSGVVEQYF. The chain carries TRBV7-9 and TRBJ2-7; 7 bases line up with TRBD2. Germline CDR1 is SEHNR and CDR2 is FQNEAQ (reference sequence). With 4 bases clipped from V and 6 bases from J, the junction kept 6 bases outside the gene matches. The length of the CDR3 is 13 residues.

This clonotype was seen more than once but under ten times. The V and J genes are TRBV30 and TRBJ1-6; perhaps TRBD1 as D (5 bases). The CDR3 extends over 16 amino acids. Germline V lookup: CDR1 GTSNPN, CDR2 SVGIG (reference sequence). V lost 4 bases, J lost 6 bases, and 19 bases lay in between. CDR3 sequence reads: CAWTGDPMASNSPLHF. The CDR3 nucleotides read TGTGCCTGGACGGGGGACCCTATGGCGAGTAATTCACCCCTCCACTTT.

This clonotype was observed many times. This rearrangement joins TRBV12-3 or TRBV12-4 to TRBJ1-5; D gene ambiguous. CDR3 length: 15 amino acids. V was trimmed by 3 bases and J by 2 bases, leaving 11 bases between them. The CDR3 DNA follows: TGTGCCAGCAGTTTTTGGCCGGGAGGCAATCAGCCCCAGCATTTT. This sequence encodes CASSFWPGGNQPQHF.

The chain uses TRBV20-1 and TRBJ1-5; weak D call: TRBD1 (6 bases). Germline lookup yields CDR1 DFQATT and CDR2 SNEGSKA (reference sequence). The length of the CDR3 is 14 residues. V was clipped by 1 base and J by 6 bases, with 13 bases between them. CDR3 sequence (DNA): TGCAGTGCTAGAGCACACAGGGCCGGTCAGCCCCAGCATTTT. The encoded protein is CSARAHRAGQPQHF.

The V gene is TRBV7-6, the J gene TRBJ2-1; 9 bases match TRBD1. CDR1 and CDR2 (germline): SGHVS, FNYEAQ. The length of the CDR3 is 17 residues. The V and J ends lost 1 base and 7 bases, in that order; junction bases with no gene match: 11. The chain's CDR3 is CASSLDRVGQGKNEQFF. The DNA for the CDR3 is TGTGCCAGCAGCTTAGACCGCGTGGGACAGGGCAAGAATGAGCAGTTCTTC.

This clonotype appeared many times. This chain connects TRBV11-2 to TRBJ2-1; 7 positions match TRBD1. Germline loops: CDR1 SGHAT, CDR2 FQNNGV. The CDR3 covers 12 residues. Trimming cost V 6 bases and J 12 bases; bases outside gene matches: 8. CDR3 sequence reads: CASSTRQGGQFF. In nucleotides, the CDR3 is TGTGCCAGCAGTACACGACAGGGTGGGCAGTTCTTC.

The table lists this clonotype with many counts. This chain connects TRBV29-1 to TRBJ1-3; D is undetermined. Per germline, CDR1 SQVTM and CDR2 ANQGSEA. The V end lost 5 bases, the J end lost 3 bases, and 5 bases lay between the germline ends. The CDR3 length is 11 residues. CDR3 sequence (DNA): TGCAGCGTTAATAGTGGAAACACCATATATTTT. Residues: CSVNSGNTIYF. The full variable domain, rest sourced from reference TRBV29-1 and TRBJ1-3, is SAVISQKPSRDICQRGTSLTIQCQVDSQVTMMFWYRQQPGQSLTLIATANQGSEATYESGFVIDKFPISRPNLTFSTLTVSNMSPEDSSIYLCSVNSGNTIYFGEGSWLTVV.

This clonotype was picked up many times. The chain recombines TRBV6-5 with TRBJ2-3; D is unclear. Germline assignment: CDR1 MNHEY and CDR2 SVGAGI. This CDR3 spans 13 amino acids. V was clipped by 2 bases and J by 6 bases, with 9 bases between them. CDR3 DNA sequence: TGTGCCAGCAGTTACGGGTGGACCGATACGCAGTATTTT. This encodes CASSYGWTDTQYF.

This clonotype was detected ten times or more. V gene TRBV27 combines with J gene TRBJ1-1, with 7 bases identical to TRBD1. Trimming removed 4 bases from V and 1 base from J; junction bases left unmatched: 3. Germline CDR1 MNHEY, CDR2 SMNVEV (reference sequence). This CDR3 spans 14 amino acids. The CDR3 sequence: CASSSTGPNTEAFF. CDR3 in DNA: TGTGCCAGCAGTTCGACAGGGCCGAACACTGAAGCTTTCTTT.

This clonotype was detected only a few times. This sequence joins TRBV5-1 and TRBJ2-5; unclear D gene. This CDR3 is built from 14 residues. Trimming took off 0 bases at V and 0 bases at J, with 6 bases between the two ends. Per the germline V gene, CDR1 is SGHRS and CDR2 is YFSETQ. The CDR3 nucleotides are TGCGCCAGCAGCTTGGTGGGGTACCAAGAGACCCAGTACTTC. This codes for CASSLVGYQETQYF.

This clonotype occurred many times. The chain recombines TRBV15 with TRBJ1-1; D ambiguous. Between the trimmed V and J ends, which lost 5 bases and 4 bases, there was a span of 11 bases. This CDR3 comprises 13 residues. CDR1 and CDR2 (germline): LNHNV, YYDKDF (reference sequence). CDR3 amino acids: CATSEYPSTEAFF. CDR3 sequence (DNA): TGTGCCACCAGCGAATATCCGAGCACTGAAGCTTTCTTT.

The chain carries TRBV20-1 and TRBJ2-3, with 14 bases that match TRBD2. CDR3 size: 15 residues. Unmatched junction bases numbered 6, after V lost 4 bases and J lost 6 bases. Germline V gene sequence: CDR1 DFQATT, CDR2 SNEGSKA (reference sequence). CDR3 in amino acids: CSAKDGTSGGDTQYF. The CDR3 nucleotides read TGCAGTGCTAAGGACGGGACTAGCGGGGGTGATACGCAGTATTTT.

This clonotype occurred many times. In DNA, the CDR3 is TGTGCCAGCAGCTATCGCCGGGAAGAGACCCAGTACTTC. Protein sequence: CASSYRREETQYF. This rearrangement joins TRBV7-6 to TRBJ2-5; D is undetermined. CDR1 is SGHVS, CDR2 FNYEAQ, per germline. Trimming cost V 4 bases and J 3 bases, with 9 bases left between them. The CDR3 has 13 amino acids.

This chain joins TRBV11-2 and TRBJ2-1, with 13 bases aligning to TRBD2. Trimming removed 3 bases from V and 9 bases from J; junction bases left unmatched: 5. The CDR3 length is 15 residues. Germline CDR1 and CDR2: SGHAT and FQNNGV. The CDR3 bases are TGTGCCAGCAGCTTGAGACTAGCGGGGGGTAGTGAGCAGTTCTTC. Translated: CASSLRLAGGSEQFF.

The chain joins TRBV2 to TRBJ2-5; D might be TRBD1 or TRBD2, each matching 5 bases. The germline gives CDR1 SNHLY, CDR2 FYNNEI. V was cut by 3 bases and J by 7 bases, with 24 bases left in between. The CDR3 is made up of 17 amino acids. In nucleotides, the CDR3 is TGTGCCAGCAGTGATGACGGGACCCCTACGGCTGACGGGACCCAGTACTTC. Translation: CASSDDGTPTADGTQYF.

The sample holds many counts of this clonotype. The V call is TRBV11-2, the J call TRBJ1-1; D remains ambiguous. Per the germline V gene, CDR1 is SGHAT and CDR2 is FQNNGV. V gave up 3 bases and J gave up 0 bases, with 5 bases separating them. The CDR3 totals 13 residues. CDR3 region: CASSFDVNTEAFF. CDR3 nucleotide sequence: TGTGCCAGCAGCTTTGACGTGAACACTGAAGCTTTCTTT. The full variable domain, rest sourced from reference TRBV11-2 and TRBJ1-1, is EAGVAQSPRYKIIEKRQSVAFWCNPISGHATLYWYQQILGQGPKLLIQFQNNGVVDDSQLPKDRFSAERLKGVDSTLKIQPAKLEDSAVYLCASSFDVNTEAFFGQGTRLTVV.

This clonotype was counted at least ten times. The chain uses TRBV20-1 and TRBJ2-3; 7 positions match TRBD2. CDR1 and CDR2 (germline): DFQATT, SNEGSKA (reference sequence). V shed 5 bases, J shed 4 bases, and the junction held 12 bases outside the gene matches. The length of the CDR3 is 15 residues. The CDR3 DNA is TGCAGTGCTTTTCCCTGGGAGGGCGTTTCAGATACGCAGTATTTT. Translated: CSAFPWEGVSDTQYF.

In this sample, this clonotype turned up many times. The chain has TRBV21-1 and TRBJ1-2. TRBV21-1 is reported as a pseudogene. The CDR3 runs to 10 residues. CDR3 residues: CASSLSGYTF. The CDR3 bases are TGTGCCAGCAGCCTCTCCGGCTACACCTTC.

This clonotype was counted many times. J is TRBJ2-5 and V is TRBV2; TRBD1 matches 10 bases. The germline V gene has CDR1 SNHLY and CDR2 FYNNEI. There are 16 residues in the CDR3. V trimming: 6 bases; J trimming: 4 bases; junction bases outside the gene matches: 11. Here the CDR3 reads CASSVLGQGVGETQYF. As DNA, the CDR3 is TGTGCCAGCAGCGTCCTTGGACAGGGGGTTGGAGAGACCCAGTACTTC.

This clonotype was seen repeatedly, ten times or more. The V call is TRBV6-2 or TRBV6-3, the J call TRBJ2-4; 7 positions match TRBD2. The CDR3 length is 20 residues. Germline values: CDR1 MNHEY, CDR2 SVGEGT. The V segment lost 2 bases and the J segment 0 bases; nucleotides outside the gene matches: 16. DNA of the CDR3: TGTGCCAGCAGTTACCCGGGACTATCTCCGGCCTTAATAGCCAAAAACATTCAGTACTTC. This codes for CASSYPGLSPALIAKNIQYF.

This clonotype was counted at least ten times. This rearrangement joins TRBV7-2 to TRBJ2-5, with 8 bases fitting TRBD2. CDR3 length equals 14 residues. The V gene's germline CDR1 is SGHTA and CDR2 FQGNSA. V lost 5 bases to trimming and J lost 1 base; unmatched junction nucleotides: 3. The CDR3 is CASSAGLGQETQYF. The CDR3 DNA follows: TGTGCCAGCAGCGCGGGACTAGGCCAAGAGACCCAGTACTTC.

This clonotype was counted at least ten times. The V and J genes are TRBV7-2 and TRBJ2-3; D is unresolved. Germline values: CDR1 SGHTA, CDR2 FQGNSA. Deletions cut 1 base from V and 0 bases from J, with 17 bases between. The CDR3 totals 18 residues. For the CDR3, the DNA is TGTGCCAGCAGCTTAGGGGCTAGACTCCGAGTAAGCACAGATACGCAGTATTTT. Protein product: CASSLGARLRVSTDTQYF.

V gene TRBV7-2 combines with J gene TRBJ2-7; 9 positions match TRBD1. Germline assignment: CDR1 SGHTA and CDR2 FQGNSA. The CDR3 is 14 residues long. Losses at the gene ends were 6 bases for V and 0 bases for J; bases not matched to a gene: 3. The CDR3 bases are TGTGCCAGCAGTCGGGACAGGGCCTCCTACGAGCAGTACTTC. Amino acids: CASSRDRASYEQYF.

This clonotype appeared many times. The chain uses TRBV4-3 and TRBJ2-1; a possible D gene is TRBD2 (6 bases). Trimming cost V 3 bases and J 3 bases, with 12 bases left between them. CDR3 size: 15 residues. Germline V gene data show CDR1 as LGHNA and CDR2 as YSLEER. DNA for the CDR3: TGCGCCAGCAGCCACCGATCGGGACTCTACAATGAGCAGTTCTTC. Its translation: CASSHRSGLYNEQFF.

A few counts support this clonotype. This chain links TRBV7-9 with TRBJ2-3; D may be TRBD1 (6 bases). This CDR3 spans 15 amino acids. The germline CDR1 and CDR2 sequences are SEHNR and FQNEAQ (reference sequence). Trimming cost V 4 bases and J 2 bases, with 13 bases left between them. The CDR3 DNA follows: TGTGCCAGCAGCTCAAGGGACACCTTCACAGATACGCAGTATTTT. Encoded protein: CASSSRDTFTDTQYF.

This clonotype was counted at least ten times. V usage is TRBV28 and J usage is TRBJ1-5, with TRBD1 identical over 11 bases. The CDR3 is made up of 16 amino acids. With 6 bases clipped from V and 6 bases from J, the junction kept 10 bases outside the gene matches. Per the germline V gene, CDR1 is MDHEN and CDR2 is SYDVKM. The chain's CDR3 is CASRGTGGDVTQPQHF. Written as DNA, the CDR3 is TGTGCCAGCAGGGGGACAGGGGGAGATGTTACTCAGCCCCAGCATTTT.

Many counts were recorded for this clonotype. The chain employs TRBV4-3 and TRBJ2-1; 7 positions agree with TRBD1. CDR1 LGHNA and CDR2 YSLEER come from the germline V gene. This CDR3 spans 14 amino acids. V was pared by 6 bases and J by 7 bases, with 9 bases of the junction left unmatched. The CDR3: CASRPTGQGNEQFF. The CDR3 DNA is TGCGCCAGCAGACCGACAGGGCAGGGGAATGAGCAGTTCTTC.